This TCR beta chain was recorded in a study of regulatory T cells in long-lasting Graves disease. Study conclusions and caveats: Sharing of public clonotypes was greater in persistent patients (about 3,000) than in new patients (almost 1,000).

To note about this clonotype: Its antigen is not known.

As to time point: persistent/refractory GD, antithyroid drugs over 5 years with positive TRAb. The TCR library was prepared using RNA isolated from PBMCs. J was trimmed by 2 bases and V by 5 bases; bases with no gene match: 7. Germline V CDR1 and CDR2: SNHLY, FYNNEI. CDR3 length: 18 amino acids. Both iRepertoire HTBI primers and Arm-PCR of CDR3 regions were used to build the TCR beta libraries. TCRdb analysed the multiplex PCR reads with MiXCR anew, one entry per CDR3 protein. Here the sample spans roughly 490,000 distinct CDR3 sequences, about 20% being singletons. The specimen comprised peripheral blood mononuclear cells (PBMCs), sampled when the disease was refractory, from a patient treated with antithyroid drugs. The genes are TRBV2 and TRBJ2-2; 14 bases are shared with TRBD2. This receptor was obtained from a female donor with Graves disease. CDR3 loop: CASSTGLAGAINTGELFF. The CDR3 DNA reads TGTGCCAGCAGTACGGGACTAGCGGGAGCCATAAACACCGGGGAGCTGTTTTTT. Based on the CDR3 plus reference TRBV2 and TRBJ2-2, the full variable domain is EPEVTQTPSHQVTQMGQEVILRCVPISNHLYFYWYRQILGQKVEFLVSFYNNEISEKSEIFDDQFSVERPDGSNFTLKIRSTKLEDSAMYFCASSTGLAGAINTGELFFGEGSRLTVL.